One TCR beta chain is described in this entry. The target antigen is unknown. The 5'RACE template-switching step produced TCR cDNA and added a universal primer site and UMIs. TCRdb passed the 5' RACE reads through MiXCR, listing each CDR3 protein once. The sample includes about 170,000 distinct CDR3 sequences, around 10% of them seen just once. The data are from a study of T cells after yellow fever vaccination. Study-wide findings and caveats: Booster sampling recovered most clones from primary vaccination (approximately 96% CD4, roughly 88% CD8). Weaker overall was a secondary response that nonetheless peaked faster, on day 5 versus 15.

J was trimmed by 5 bases and V by 6 bases; bases with no gene match: 4. The CDR3 has 13 amino acids. Germline assignment: CDR1 SGHNT and CDR2 YYREEE (reference sequence). The sequence came from a man between 18 and 35 years old who received the YFV17D yellow fever vaccine. The input for sequencing was CD8+ T cells sorted from PBMCs, taken 15 days after the yellow fever booster vaccination. The chain is built from TRBV5-4 and TRBJ1-4; 7 nucleotides line up with TRBD1. The CDR3 reads CASTTTGNEKLFF. In DNA form, the CDR3 reads TGTGCCAGCACCACGACAGGGAATGAAAAACTGTTTTTT.